Here is one T cell receptor beta chain with its context. What it binds is not known. These data originate in a study of identical twins. Study findings and constraints: Cross-sectional statistical analysis, not tracking of the same donors, underpinned the conclusions.

Germline V gives CDR1 PRHDT, CDR2 FYEKMQ (reference sequence). Germline trimming cut 3 bases from V and 6 bases from J; bases unmatched to any gene: 5. This CDR3 spans 14 amino acids. One entry per CDR3 protein results from TCRdb running MiXCR on the 5' RACE reads. The sample contains hundreds of thousands of distinct CDR3 sequences, 20% to 25% of which appear only once. The same data also went into a second study, on T cells expressing NK-cell markers. That paper notes: The contribution of dominant NKG2C+ clonotypes to CD8+ T cells in a handful of donors was 1.0-7.0%.

The source is a woman aged 18-35 years in good health. The sample taken for sequencing was PBMCs. The genes are TRBV13 and TRBJ2-1; TRBD2 agrees at 7 bases. The CDR3 sequence: CASSFAAGVNEQFF. The CDR3 DNA sequence: TGTGCCAGCAGCTTCGCTGCGGGAGTCAATGAGCAGTTCTTC.